These 19 T cell receptor beta chains were sequenced from one sample in a study of control samples from healthy donors and cancer patients. The assay was immunoSEQ multiplex PCR, and TCRdb's table has in-frame clones only and misses some. The table lists some 170,000 clones, under 96% of them singletons. The specimen sequenced was blood. The receptors were sampled from a woman aged 30 to 39 in good health.

The rearrangement joins TRBV7-9 to TRBJ2-1; 8 bases line up with TRBD2. Per the germline V gene, CDR1 is SEHNR and CDR2 is FQNEAQ (reference sequence). CDR3 length equals 13 residues. The V gene end was trimmed by 4 bases and the J gene end by 9 bases; junction bases not matched to a gene: 5. This CDR3 is CASSSAGVGEQFF. CDR3 sequence (DNA): TGTGCCAGCAGCTCAGCGGGAGTAGGTGAGCAGTTCTTC.

The table lists this clone with a count of one. V is TRBV6-2 or TRBV6-3 and J is TRBJ2-5; no firm D call. CDR1 is MNHEY and CDR2 is SVGEGT in the germline V gene. The CDR3 covers 12 residues. Trimming took 0 bases from V and 5 from J, leaving 4 bases between them. DNA for the CDR3: TGTGCCAGCAGTTACTCTTGGGAGACCCAGTACTTC. This sequence encodes CASSYSWETQYF.

This clone was detected a few times. V gene TRBV28 combines with J gene TRBJ1-5, with D unclear. V was pared by 6 bases and J by 0 bases, with 6 bases between. The CDR3 extends over 13 amino acids. Germline V gene lookup returns CDR1 MDHEN and CDR2 SYDVKM. Here the CDR3 DNA reads TGTGCCAGCAGACGGCTTAGCAATCAGCCCCAGCATTTT. The encoded protein is CASRRLSNQPQHF.

Points on this clone: Additional DNA sequences in this sample encode the identical CDR3. This chain joins TRBV2 and TRBJ1-2; tentatively, D is TRBD1 (5 bases). The CDR3 runs 13 residues. Germline CDR1 SNHLY, CDR2 FYNNEI. V was trimmed by 3 bases and J by 2 bases, leaving 7 bases between them. The CDR3, as DNA: TGTGCCAGCAGTGATGGGGGGAACTATGGCTACACCTTC. This sequence encodes CASSDGGNYGYTF.

The chain couples TRBV5-1 to TRBJ2-1; unclear D gene. The length of the CDR3 is 15 residues. V was trimmed by 5 bases and J by 0 bases, leaving 12 bases between them. Germline V gives CDR1 SGHRS, CDR2 YFSETQ. CDR3: CASRGRWSSYNEQFF. CDR3 nucleotide sequence: TGCGCCAGCAGGGGCAGGTGGAGCTCCTACAATGAGCAGTTCTTC.

Here the CDR3 DNA reads TGTGCCTGGACCATGGGACTAGCGGGAGGTAATGAGCAGTTCTTC. Its protein product is CAWTMGLAGGNEQFF. V usage is TRBV30 and J usage is TRBJ2-1; 15 bases are shared with TRBD2. The CDR3 contains 15 residues. CDR1 and CDR2 from the germline V gene are GTSNPN and SVGIG (reference sequence). V lost 4 bases and J lost 7; bases outside the gene matches: 5.

V usage is TRBV19 and J usage is TRBJ2-2; 13 positions agree with TRBD2. Germline assignment: CDR1 LNHDA and CDR2 SQIVND (reference sequence). With 4 bases clipped from V and 7 bases from J, the junction kept 6 bases outside the gene matches. The CDR3 extends over 16 amino acids. CDR3 coding DNA: TGTGCCAGTAGTAAGGGGACTAGCGGGGCCTTCGGGGAGCTGTTTTTT. Translated, it gives CASSKGTSGAFGELFF.

This sequence joins TRBV24-1 and TRBJ2-3; D unclear. V lost 3 bases and J lost 0, with 9 bases in between. The CDR3 sequence is 15 residues long. Germline V CDR1 and CDR2: KGHDR, SFDVKD. DNA of the CDR3: TGTGCCACCAGTGATCCTACCCCAAGCACAGATACGCAGTATTTT. Protein: CATSDPTPSTDTQYF.

The rearrangement links TRBV7-9 to TRBJ1-2; 8 nucleotides line up with TRBD1. With 6 bases clipped from V and 8 bases from J, the junction kept 8 bases outside the gene matches. The CDR3 contains 13 residues. Germline V gene lookup returns CDR1 SEHNR and CDR2 FQNEAQ (reference sequence). The CDR3 DNA follows: TGTGCCAGCAGGGGACAGGTCTTCGCCGGCTACACCTTC. It yields the protein CASRGQVFAGYTF. Filled out from reference TRBV7-9 and TRBJ1-2, the complete variable domain reads DTGVSQNPRHKITKRGQNVTFRCDPISEHNRLYWYRQTLGQGPEFLTYFQNEAQLEKSRLLSDRFSAERPKGSFSTLEIQRTEQGDSAMYLCASRGQVFAGYTFGSGTRLTVV.

V usage is TRBV19 and J usage is TRBJ2-1; 11 bases align to TRBD2. Germline V gene lookup returns CDR1 LNHDA and CDR2 SQIVND (reference sequence). Trimming cost V 8 bases and J 2 bases; bases outside gene matches: 2. The CDR3 is made up of 14 amino acids. The CDR3 region has the DNA TGTGCCAGTGATAGCGGGAGGGCCTACAATGAGCAGTTCTTC. The encoded protein is CASDSGRAYNEQFF.

This clone was detected once. V is TRBV5-1 and J is TRBJ2-1, with TRBD1 matching over 8 bases. CDR1 is SGHRS and CDR2 is YFSETQ in the germline V gene. The V gene end was trimmed by 5 bases and the J gene end by 2 bases; junction bases not matched to a gene: 6. The CDR3 length is 15 residues. DNA for the CDR3: TGCGCCAGCAGACGGACAGGGACGACCTACAATGAGCAGTTCTTC. This gives the protein CASRRTGTTYNEQFF.

This chain connects TRBV10-3 to TRBJ1-1, with 7 bases fitting TRBD1. The CDR3 is made up of 13 amino acids. Unmatched junction bases numbered 5, after V lost 7 bases and J lost 3 bases. Germline V gene lookup returns CDR1 ENHRY and CDR2 SYGVKD. CDR3 nucleotides: TGTGCCATCACCGAGGGGGCAGACACTGAAGCTTTCTTT. Residues: CAITEGADTEAFF.

V gene TRBV6-5 combines with J gene TRBJ2-5; maybe TRBD2 (6 bases). The germline CDR1 and CDR2 sequences are MNHEY and SVGAGI. V lost 6 bases and J 1 base, leaving 12 bases between the germline ends. The CDR3 is made up of 14 amino acids. The CDR3 region is CASRLPGLQETQYF. The CDR3 coding sequence is TGTGCCAGCAGACTGCCGGGACTCCAAGAGACCCAGTACTTC.

This chain uses TRBV5-4 with TRBJ2-7; no clear D gene. V gave up 0 bases and J gave up 4 bases, with 17 bases separating them. In germline, CDR1 is SGHNT, CDR2 YYREEE (reference sequence). The CDR3 is 16 residues long. The DNA for the CDR3 is TGTGCCAGCAGCTTGGCCCCGGACCCCGTCTCATACGAGCAGTACTTC. It codes for CASSLAPDPVSYEQYF.

The V and J genes are TRBV4-1 and TRBJ2-1, with TRBD2 as a possible D gene (6 bases). The germline CDR1 and CDR2 sequences are MGHRA and YSYEKL. This CDR3 region has 18 residues. Trimming removed 0 bases from V and 6 bases from J, with 21 bases in between. The CDR3 coding sequence is TGCGCCAGCAGCCAAGATCGGAGGGGTTTAGGGCCGAGCAATGAGCAGTTCTTC. Its translation: CASSQDRRGLGPSNEQFF.

The V gene is TRBV5-1, the J gene TRBJ2-2; either TRBD1 or TRBD2 may fit D (6 bases each). V lost 0 bases and J lost 0, with 9 bases in between. CDR3 length: 16 amino acids. Per germline, CDR1 SGHRS and CDR2 YFSETQ. CDR3 DNA: TGCGCCAGCAGCTTGGCCGGGGGCCCGAACACCGGGGAGCTGTTTTTT. The encoded protein is CASSLAGGPNTGELFF.

The chain links TRBV6-4 to TRBJ2-1, with TRBD2 matching over 10 bases. Losses at the gene ends were 4 bases for V and 4 bases for J; bases not matched to a gene: 4. Germline V CDR1 and CDR2: MRHNA, SNTAGT. This CDR3 spans 15 amino acids. CDR3 nucleotide sequence: TGTGCCAGCAGTGTAGCGGGAGGAGGATACAATGAGCAGTTCTTC. Residues: CASSVAGGGYNEQFF.

This rearrangement joins TRBV7-9 to TRBJ2-1; 8 bases agree with TRBD2. The junction had 10 bases not matched to a gene; V was cut back by 5 bases and J by 7 bases. This CDR3 comprises 15 residues. The germline V gene encodes CDR1 SEHNR and CDR2 FQNEAQ (reference sequence). The CDR3 is CASSHPGLGSNEQFF. For the CDR3, the DNA is TGTGCCAGCAGCCACCCGGGACTAGGGTCTAATGAGCAGTTCTTC. Supplemented by reference TRBV7-9 and TRBJ2-1, the full variable domain reads DTGVSQNPRHKITKRGQNVTFRCDPISEHNRLYWYRQTLGQGPEFLTYFQNEAQLEKSRLLSDRFSAERPKGSFSTLEIQRTEQGDSAMYLCASSHPGLGSNEQFFGPGTRLTVL.

This clone was seen a handful of times. The chain recombines TRBV5-6 with TRBJ2-1; D is uncertain. The CDR3 covers 11 residues. Germline CDR1 SGHDT, CDR2 YYEEEE. V gave up 4 bases and J gave up 7 bases, with 6 bases separating them. The CDR3: CASSVRNEQFF. The CDR3 DNA sequence: TGTGCCAGCAGCGTTAGAAATGAGCAGTTCTTC.